The source of this T cell receptor beta chain is a study of T cell repertoires in cytomegalovirus infection. TCRdb reprocessed the reads via MiXCR and lists one record per CDR3 protein. This sample has 300,000 or so distinct CDR3 sequences; roughly 23% occur once, and the top ten carry 14%. Trimming removed 0 bases at V and 8 bases at J, with 8 bases between. The CDR3 is 13 residues long. Looked up from germline, CDR1 is MNHEY and CDR2 is SVGAGI. Sequenced input: PBMCs. The chain joins TRBV6-5 to TRBJ2-1; D possibly corresponds to TRBD2 (6 bases). This receptor was obtained from a human donor in good health (CMV status not recorded). Some clones in this sample may be carry-over from other donors' samples. The CDR3 loop is CASSYSEGYEQFF. CDR3 bases: TGTGCCAGCAGTTACTCGGAGGGGTATGAGCAGTTCTTC.